This T cell receptor beta chain was observed in a study of cytomegalovirus exposure and HLA in healthy donors. On the study more broadly: A later analysis reported the same platform for the 120 or so validation repertoires and the 650 to 750 first-cohort repertoires.

CDR1 is PRHDT and CDR2 is FYEKMQ in the germline V gene (reference sequence). J was trimmed by 4 bases and V by 0 bases; bases with no gene match: 3. CDR3 size: 16 residues. Profiling relied on immunoSEQ multiplex PCR, and the TCRdb table lists in-frame clones only, not all of them. The sample contains about 340,000 clones, about nine tenths of which appear only once. V usage is TRBV13 and J usage is TRBJ2-7; TRBD2 aligns across 13 bases. Sequenced: PBMCs. This receptor was obtained from a woman younger than 30 in good health and CMV-seronegative. This CDR3 reads CASSLGWTSGRYEQYF. The DNA for the CDR3 is TGTGCCAGCAGCTTAGGCTGGACTAGCGGGAGATACGAGCAGTACTTC.